This T cell receptor beta chain was recovered during a study of post-analysis software for immune sequencing data. Study-wide results and limits: Controls had lower frequencies than patients of roughly five TRBV segments, which included TRBV5-6, TRBV5-1 and TRBV20-1.

The CDR3 sequence is 13 residues long. Germline assignment: CDR1 MNHEY and CDR2 SMNVEV (reference sequence). V was cut by 2 bases and J by 4 bases, with 6 bases left in between. Turning to this clonotype: Its antigen is unidentified.

Built from TCR beta cDNA, the libraries had unique molecular identifiers in them. One entry per CDR3 protein, called by TCRdb with MiXCR from the PCR reads. The table lists 350,000 to 450,000 distinct CDR3 sequences, approximately 39% of them singletons. The sequenced sample consisted of blood. The chain uses TRBV27 and TRBJ2-1, with D perhaps TRBD1 (5 bases). The receptor comes from a girl aged 2-10 years with multiple sclerosis. CDR3 residues: CASSLNRYNEQFF. CDR3 nucleotide sequence: TGTGCCAGCAGTTTAAACAGGTACAATGAGCAGTTCTTC.